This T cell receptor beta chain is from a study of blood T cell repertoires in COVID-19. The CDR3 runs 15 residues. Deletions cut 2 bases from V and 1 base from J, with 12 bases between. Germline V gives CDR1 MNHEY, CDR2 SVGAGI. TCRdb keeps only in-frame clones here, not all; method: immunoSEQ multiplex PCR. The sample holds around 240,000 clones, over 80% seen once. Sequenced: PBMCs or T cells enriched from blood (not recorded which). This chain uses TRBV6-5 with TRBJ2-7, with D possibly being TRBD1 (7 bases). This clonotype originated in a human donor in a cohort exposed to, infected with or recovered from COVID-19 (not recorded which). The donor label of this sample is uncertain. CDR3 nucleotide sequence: TGTGCCAGCAGTTACAGGGGGGACAGTTCCTACGAGCAGTACTTC. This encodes CASSYRGDSSYEQYF.